What follows are 15 T cell receptor beta chains derived from one specimen sequenced in a study of beta chain features in type 1 diabetes. Points from the study as a whole: Across all four CD4+ subsets, people with type 1 diabetes showed modestly shorter TCRB CDR3s.

These receptors are not linked to any known antigen. Every isolated RNA sample was fully reverse transcribed, so sequencing captured expressed TCRB transcripts. Method: immunoSEQ multiplex PCR; TCRdb's copy keeps in-frame clones and lacks some. Of around 710,000 clones listed, about an eighth were seen once; the top ten hold approximately 0.11%. The sample consisted of naive CD4+ T cells from blood. All receptors derive from a man in his thirties or forties with type 1 diabetes.

The chain combines TRBV7-2 with TRBJ2-1; 7 nucleotides line up with TRBD1. Trimming removed 5 bases from V and 0 bases from J; junction bases left unmatched: 4. Per germline, CDR1 SGHTA and CDR2 FQGNSA. The CDR3 consists of 15 residues. CDR3: CASSPTGNSYNEQFF. The CDR3 DNA follows: TGTGCCAGCAGCCCGACAGGGAACTCCTACAATGAGCAGTTCTTC.

The rearrangement joins TRBV6-5 to TRBJ1-2; D gene ambiguous. The CDR3 is made up of 15 amino acids. The V end was cut by 4 bases, the J end by 4 bases, with 16 bases between. CDR1 MNHEY and CDR2 SVGAGI come from the germline V gene. The DNA for the CDR3 is TGTGCCAGCAGTTCCCCCCTCGGGGAAGCCTATGGCTACACCTTC. Residues: CASSSPLGEAYGYTF.

Of note for this clone: Other nucleotide sequences in the sample specify the same CDR3. This chain connects TRBV9 to TRBJ1-6, with D uncertain. The V gene's germline CDR1 is SGDLS and CDR2 YYNGEE. This CDR3 spans 15 amino acids. The V end was cut by 0 bases, the J end by 7 bases, with 11 bases between. CDR3 sequence: CASSVEGTGNSPLHF. The CDR3 coding sequence is TGTGCCAGCAGCGTAGAGGGCACGGGCAATTCACCCCTCCACTTT.

The CDR3 is CASSTQGDGGYTF. In DNA form, the CDR3 reads TGTGCCAGCAGCACCCAGGGGGACGGAGGCTACACCTTC. This chain links TRBV9 with TRBJ1-2, with TRBD1 matching 7 bases. CDR1 and CDR2 (germline): SGDLS, YYNGEE. With V trimmed by 4 bases and J by 8 bases, 8 bases remained unmatched. There are 13 residues in the CDR3.

In DNA, the CDR3 is TGTGCCAGCAGCTACCTTCTAGCGGGGGCCTCCACAGATACGCAGTATTTT. It yields the protein CASSYLLAGASTDTQYF. This chain joins TRBV5-4 and TRBJ2-3; 10 nucleotides match TRBD2. CDR3 length: 17 amino acids. J gave up 2 bases and V 3 bases, and 9 bases lay outside the gene matches. Germline V gene data show CDR1 as SGHNT and CDR2 as YYREEE (reference sequence). The full variable domain, rest sourced from reference TRBV5-4 and TRBJ2-3, is ETGVTQSPTHLIKTRGQQVTLRCSSQSGHNTVSWYQQALGQGPQFIFQYYREEENGRGNFPPRFSGLQFPNYSSELNVNALELDDSALYLCASSYLLAGASTDTQYFGPGTRLTVL.

This clone was seen a few times. The DNA for the CDR3 is TGTGCCAGCAGTTACAATCGGCAGGCCTACGAGCAGTACTTC. This sequence encodes CASSYNRQAYEQYF. The chain links TRBV6-5 to TRBJ2-7; D gene unclear. V was clipped by 2 bases and J by 2 bases, with 10 bases between them. CDR3 length equals 14 residues. Germline V CDR1 and CDR2: MNHEY, SVGAGI.

This clone was observed a few times. The V call is TRBV19, the J call TRBJ2-6; D not resolved. The length of the CDR3 is 14 residues. V lost 1 base to trimming and J lost 4 bases, with 5 bases between them. Germline V gene sequence: CDR1 LNHDA, CDR2 SQIVND (reference sequence). CDR3 coding DNA: TGTGCCAGTAGTATAGTTCGGGGGGCCAACGTCCTGACTTTC. As protein: CASSIVRGANVLTF. Supplemented by reference TRBV19 and TRBJ2-6, the full variable domain reads DGGITQSPKYLFRKEGQNVTLSCEQNLNHDAMYWYRQDPGQGLRLIYYSQIVNDFQKGDIAEGYSVSREKKESFPLTVTSAQKNPTAFYLCASSIVRGANVLTFGAGSRLTVL.

This clone was observed a handful of times. V usage is TRBV19 and J usage is TRBJ1-2; D gene unclear. The CDR3 is 12 residues long. The V gene lost 4 bases and the J gene lost 8 bases, with 11 bases spanning the gap. Germline CDR1 and CDR2: LNHDA and SQIVND (reference sequence). Written as DNA, the CDR3 is TGTGCCAGTAGTAACAGCCCCTGGGGCTACACCTTC. It specifies CASSNSPWGYTF.

This clone appeared a few times. The CDR3 sequence: CSAARDRALTEAFF. CDR3 nucleotide sequence: TGCAGCGCTGCCAGGGACAGGGCCCTCACTGAAGCTTTCTTT. This chain connects TRBV29-1 to TRBJ1-1, with 9 bases fitting TRBD1. The CDR3 sequence is 14 residues long. Germline CDR1 reads SQVTM; CDR2 reads ANQGSEA. Trimming cost V 7 bases and J 4 bases; bases outside gene matches: 10.

This clone has only a few counts. The chain uses TRBV9 and TRBJ1-3, with 8 bases fitting TRBD1. The CDR3 spans 16 residues. Unmatched junction bases numbered 8, after V lost 2 bases and J lost 4 bases. Per the germline V gene, CDR1 is SGDLS and CDR2 is YYNGEE. The CDR3: CASSVQGQELGNTIYF. Here the CDR3 DNA reads TGTGCCAGCAGCGTTCAGGGACAGGAGTTAGGAAACACCATATATTTT.

The chain is built from TRBV6-5 and TRBJ2-7; weak D call: TRBD2 (5 bases). The CDR3 covers 12 residues. Trimming removed 6 bases at V and 4 bases at J, with 10 bases between. The germline V gene encodes CDR1 MNHEY and CDR2 SVGAGI. The CDR3, as DNA: TGTGCCAGCAGCCACGGAGGATACGAGCAGTACTTC. Amino acids: CASSHGGYEQYF.

This chain uses TRBV7-9 with TRBJ1-2; D might be TRBD1 (6 bases). This CDR3 comprises 15 residues. Looked up from germline, CDR1 is SEHNR and CDR2 is FQNEAQ (reference sequence). Trimming pared 1 base from V and 4 bases from J, leaving 13 bases between. The CDR3 nucleotides are TGTGCCAGCAGCTTAGAGACAGGACCGGGCTATGGCTACACCTTC. The encoded protein is CASSLETGPGYGYTF.

CDR3 amino acids: CASSPDYNEQFF. The CDR3 DNA follows: TGTGCCAGCAGCCCGGACTACAATGAGCAGTTCTTC. V gene TRBV2 combines with J gene TRBJ2-1; D not certain. The V and J ends lost 6 bases and 3 bases respectively, with 6 bases between them. The CDR3 consists of 12 residues. From germline, CDR1 is SNHLY and CDR2 FYNNEI.

V is TRBV14 and J is TRBJ2-7; 7 bases map to TRBD1. This CDR3 is built from 17 residues. The germline CDR1 and CDR2 sequences are SGHDN and FVKESK. The trim removed 4 bases at V and 3 bases at J, leaving 15 bases unmatched. CDR3 loop: CASSLRTGEVWIYEQYF. The CDR3 DNA is TGTGCCAGCAGCCTACGAACAGGGGAAGTATGGATCTACGAGCAGTACTTC.

This clone was counted only a few times. The chain combines TRBV11-1 with TRBJ2-1, with TRBD1 matching 7 bases. V shed 7 bases, J shed 0 bases, and the junction held 3 bases outside the gene matches. CDR3 size: 14 residues. CDR1 SGHAT and CDR2 FQDESV come from the germline V gene (reference sequence). The CDR3 region has the DNA TGTGCCAGCACCAACAGGGGCTCCTACAATGAGCAGTTCTTC. Translating it yields CASTNRGSYNEQFF.